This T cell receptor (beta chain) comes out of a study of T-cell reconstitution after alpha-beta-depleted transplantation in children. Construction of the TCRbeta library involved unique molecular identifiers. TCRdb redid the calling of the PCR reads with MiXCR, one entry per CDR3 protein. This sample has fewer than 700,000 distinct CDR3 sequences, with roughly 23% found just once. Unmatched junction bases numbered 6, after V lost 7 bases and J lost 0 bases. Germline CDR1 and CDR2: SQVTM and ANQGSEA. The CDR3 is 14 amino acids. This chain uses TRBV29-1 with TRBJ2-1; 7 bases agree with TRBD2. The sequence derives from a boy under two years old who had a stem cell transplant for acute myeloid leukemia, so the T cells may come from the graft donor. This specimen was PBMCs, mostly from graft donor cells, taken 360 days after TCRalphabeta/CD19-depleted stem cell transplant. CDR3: CSAASGSSYNEQFF. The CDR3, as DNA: TGCAGCGCCGCTAGCGGCAGCTCCTACAATGAGCAGTTCTTC.